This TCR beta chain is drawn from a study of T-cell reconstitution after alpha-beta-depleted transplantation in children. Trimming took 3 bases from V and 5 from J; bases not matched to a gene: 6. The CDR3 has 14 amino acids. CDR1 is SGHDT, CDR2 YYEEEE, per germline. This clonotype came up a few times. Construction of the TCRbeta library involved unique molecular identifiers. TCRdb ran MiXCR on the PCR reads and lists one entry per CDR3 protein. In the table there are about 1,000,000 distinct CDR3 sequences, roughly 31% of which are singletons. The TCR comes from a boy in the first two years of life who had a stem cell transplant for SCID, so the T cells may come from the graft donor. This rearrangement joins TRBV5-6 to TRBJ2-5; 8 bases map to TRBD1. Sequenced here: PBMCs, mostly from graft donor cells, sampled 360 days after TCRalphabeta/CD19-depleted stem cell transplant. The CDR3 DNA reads TGTGCCAGCAGCTCGGACAGGGTGGTGGAGACCCAGTACTTC. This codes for CASSSDRVVETQYF.